This T cell receptor (beta chain) derives from a study of blood T cell repertoires in COVID-19. Study-wide background: From the United States, Italy and Spain came samples of acute and convalescent COVID-19. From T cells, B-cell-depleted T cells, or PBMCs came the material, which was cDNA or gDNA.

Authors' analysis steps: Reference gene primer amplification gave nucleated cell count estimates. Some clones are missing from TCRdb's copy, which holds only in-frame ones; the method was immunoSEQ multiplex PCR. For V, J and clone size, that table is used; D and trimming come from the DNA. The sample comprises under 250,000 clones, about nine tenths of which are singletons, and just over 0.7% rests with the top ten. The sequence came from a man aged 35-49 years with acute or convalescent COVID-19. The specimen sequenced was peripheral blood.

Here the CDR3 reads CASSDTGFLGDTQYF. DNA of the CDR3: TGTGCCAGCAGTGATACAGGGTTTCTTGGAGATACGCAGTATTTT. This rearrangement joins TRBV25-1 to TRBJ2-3, with D maybe TRBD1 (6 bases). This CDR3 spans 15 amino acids. Germline CDR1 and CDR2: MGHDK and SYGVNS. Deletions cut 3 bases from V and 5 bases from J, with 15 bases between.